These 8 T cell receptor beta chains were all obtained from the same sample, sequenced in a study of T cell changes during pregnancy in multiple sclerosis. This table comes from immunoSEQ multiplex PCR, and its TCRdb copy is limited to in-frame clones, with some not included. The sample gives roughly 56,000 clones, about 89% of which show up once; roughly 0.48% is in the top ten. Sequences were derived from CD4+ T cells from peripheral blood mononuclear cells, sampled after pregnancy. The receptors were sampled from a female donor in good health, enrolled as a control in a pregnancy study.

V and J are TRBV2 and TRBJ1-2, with TRBD1 as a possible D gene (6 bases). V lost 6 bases and J lost 2, with 10 bases in between. CDR3 length: 13 amino acids. CDR1 and CDR2 from the germline V gene are SNHLY and FYNNEI. The CDR3 here is CASSIGGNYGYTF. In nucleotides, the CDR3 is TGTGCCAGCAGCATAGGGGGAAACTATGGCTACACCTTC. The full variable domain, rest sourced from reference TRBV2 and TRBJ1-2, is EPEVTQTPSHQVTQMGQEVILRCVPISNHLYFYWYRQILGQKVEFLVSFYNNEISEKSEIFDDQFSVERPDGSNFTLKIRSTKLEDSAMYFCASSIGGNYGYTFGSGTRLTVV.

V and J are TRBV7-2 and TRBJ2-7; TRBD1 matches 9 bases. From germline, CDR1 is SGHTA and CDR2 FQGNSA. J was trimmed by 2 bases and V by 3 bases; bases with no gene match: 2. The CDR3 sequence is 14 residues long. The CDR3 loop reads CASSLGQGAYEQYF. The CDR3 DNA reads as TGTGCCAGCAGCTTGGGACAGGGAGCCTACGAGCAGTACTTC.

The rearrangement joins TRBV30 to TRBJ2-5, with unresolved D. V lost 1 base, J lost 1 base, and 7 bases lay in between. The CDR3 is 13 residues long. CDR1 and CDR2 (germline): GTSNPN, SVGIG (reference sequence). The CDR3 DNA follows: TGTGCCTGGAGTGACACATTCCAAGAGACCCAGTACTTC. Translating gives CAWSDTFQETQYF.

The genes are TRBV6-6 and TRBJ2-1, with a tentative D call TRBD2 (6 bases). V lost 2 bases and J 6 bases, leaving 14 bases between the germline ends. Germline V lookup: CDR1 MNHNY, CDR2 SVGAGI (reference sequence). The CDR3 runs to 15 residues. The CDR3: CASSYGAGSGNEQFF. For the CDR3, the DNA is TGTGCCAGCAGTTACGGCGCGGGGAGTGGCAATGAGCAGTTCTTC.

The J gene is TRBJ2-6, the V gene TRBV4-2; D not resolved. This CDR3 is built from 15 residues. Germline V gene data show CDR1 as LGHNA and CDR2 as YNFKEQ. Deletions cut 3 bases from V and 2 bases from J, with 8 bases between. DNA for the CDR3: TGTGCCAGCAGCCATGGCGACACTGGGGCCAACGTCCTGACTTTC. This sequence encodes CASSHGDTGANVLTF.

The chain joins TRBV5-4 to TRBJ2-1; D remains unclear. Germline CDR1 SGHNT, CDR2 YYREEE (reference sequence). The CDR3 is made up of 13 amino acids. V was cut by 1 base and J by 5 bases, with 7 bases left in between. The CDR3 DNA reads TGTGCCAGCAGCTTGCCCCTAGACAATGAGCAGTTCTTC. Translating it yields CASSLPLDNEQFF.

This clone appeared a few times. The CDR3 sequence is CASSLRGYSYNSPLHF. The CDR3 DNA is TGCGCCAGCAGCTTGCGAGGGTACTCCTATAATTCACCCCTCCACTTT. V usage is TRBV5-1 and J usage is TRBJ1-6; no definite D call. This CDR3 has 16 amino acids. The germline V gene encodes CDR1 SGHRS and CDR2 YFSETQ. The ends were cut back, 1 base at V and 0 bases at J, with 8 bases in the middle. The whole variable domain, remainder taken from reference TRBV5-1 and TRBJ1-6, is KAGVTQTPRYLIKTRGQQVTLSCSPISGHRSVSWYQQTPGQGLQFLFEYFSETQRNKGNFPGRFSGRQFSNSRSEMNVSTLELGDSALYLCASSLRGYSYNSPLHFGNGTRLTVT.

This chain uses TRBV20-1 with TRBJ1-2; 11 positions agree with TRBD1. CDR1 DFQATT and CDR2 SNEGSKA come from the germline V gene (reference sequence). J lost 14 bases, V lost 3 bases, and 2 bases had no gene match. This CDR3 spans 10 amino acids. CDR3 protein: CSARDRGHTF. In nucleotides, the CDR3 is TGCAGTGCTAGGGACAGGGGGCATACCTTC.